There are a few counts of the clone carrying this T cell receptor beta chain. Original data processing: By means of reference gene primer amplification, nucleated cell counts were estimated. The protocol was immunoSEQ multiplex PCR, while the TCRdb copy is restricted to in-frame clones and leaves out a portion. V and J calls and clone size are those listed in that table; D and trimming were worked out from the DNA. The sample lists about 240,000 clones, about 85% occurring once. The data belong to a study of blood T cell repertoires in COVID-19. This CDR3 has 14 amino acids. Germline CDR1 and CDR2: MGHDK and SYGVNS. The germline V and J ends were trimmed by 6 bases and 10 bases, with 16 bases remaining between them.

This chain links TRBV25-1 with TRBJ1-6; D is perhaps TRBD1 (6 bases). The sample consisted of peripheral blood. This sequence originates from a man aged 60 to 69 who had recovered from COVID-19. This CDR3 reads CASSPGGEGSPLHF. CDR3 coding DNA: TGTGCCAGCAGCCCGGGGGGCGAGGGATCACCCCTCCACTTT.